This record concerns one TCR beta chain sequence. Its target is unknown. These data are taken from a study of Ad26.COV2.S vaccination and SARS-CoV-2 variants. Study background: As a participant in COV1001, the donor was in the Ad26.COV2.S trial arm. Regarding the study as a whole: Vaccine recipients showed a spike-specific TCR breadth that was higher than in placebo recipients.

Treatment described: over 15 received Ad26.COV2.S at low or high dose, single or two shots; a few received placebo; per-sample allocation not given. Samples came from day 63 after the first vaccine or placebo injection. The data were produced by immunoSEQ multiplex PCR, yet TCRdb's version contains in-frame clones alone and is incomplete. The sample gives fewer than 500,000 clones, around 90% of which show up once; about 4.5% is in the top ten. CDR1 and CDR2 (germline): LGHDT, YNNKEL (reference sequence). CDR3 length: 16 amino acids. V was clipped by 2 bases and J by 0 bases; unmatched bases: 5. This TCR derives from a person between 18 and 65 years old who received the Ad26.COV2.S COVID-19 vaccine or a placebo. The source was peripheral blood, collected in a trial of Ad26.COV2.S vaccine versus placebo. The V call is TRBV3-1 (or the pseudogene TRBV3-2), the J call TRBJ2-7; 9 bases fit TRBD2. This CDR3 reads CASSQPGTSNSYEQYF. The CDR3 DNA reads TGTGCCAGCAGCCAACCCGGGACTAGCAACTCCTACGAGCAGTACTTC.